These 8 T cell receptor beta chains were sequenced from one sample in a study of CD4 and CD8 cells across lung adenocarcinoma regions. TCRdb ran MiXCR on the PCR reads and lists one entry per CDR3 protein. The sample has around 23,000 distinct CDR3 sequences, around 56% seen once. The sequencing sample was made of CD8+ T cells from the center of a lung tumor. The receptors shown here come from a male donor with lung adenocarcinoma. The CD4 and CD8 labels of this study may be unreliable.

This clonotype was counted between two and nine times. This chain uses TRBV6-5 with TRBJ2-7, with a possible D match to TRBD1 (6 bases). Trimming removed 5 bases at V and 2 bases at J, with 10 bases between. Germline lookup yields CDR1 MNHEY and CDR2 SVGAGI. This CDR3 spans 13 amino acids. In DNA, the CDR3 is TGTGCCAGCAGTAACCGGGACACCTACGAGCAGTACTTC. This codes for CASSNRDTYEQYF.

In its sample, this clonotype was seen many times. This chain joins TRBV12-3 or TRBV12-4 and TRBJ1-1, with 10 bases that match TRBD1. The V and J ends lost 6 bases and 5 bases, in that order; junction bases with no gene match: 9. The length of the CDR3 is 15 residues. CDR3 protein: CASRLSGQGGTEAFF. The CDR3 nucleotides read TGTGCCAGCAGGTTGTCTGGACAGGGGGGTACTGAAGCTTTCTTT.

This rearrangement joins TRBV25-1 to TRBJ2-4; D might be TRBD2 (7 bases). The CDR3 has 15 amino acids. Germline CDR1 is MGHDK and CDR2 is SYGVNS. The germline V and J ends were trimmed by 6 bases and 13 bases, with 25 bases remaining between them. In nucleotides, the CDR3 is TGTGCCAGCAGGGGGGGGCTGGGAGCCATAAACACGCAGTACTTC. Its translation: CASRGGLGAINTQYF.

This clonotype has ten or more counts. The rearrangement links TRBV9 to TRBJ2-1; 8 positions match TRBD1. The CDR3 runs to 15 residues. J gave up 6 bases and V 0 bases, and 5 bases lay outside the gene matches. The germline gives CDR1 SGDLS, CDR2 YYNGEE. CDR3 sequence reads: CASSVGGTGLNEQFF. In nucleotides, the CDR3 is TGTGCCAGCAGCGTAGGAGGGACAGGCCTCAATGAGCAGTTCTTC.

In its sample, this clonotype was seen many times. CDR3 protein: CASSVRSGLYARNEQFF. The CDR3 DNA reads as TGTGCCAGCAGCGTCCGGTCGGGACTGTATGCTCGCAATGAGCAGTTCTTC. The chain carries TRBV9 and TRBJ2-1; the D gene is possibly TRBD2 (6 bases). Germline V gene data show CDR1 as SGDLS and CDR2 as YYNGEE. The CDR3 contains 17 residues. V shed 2 bases and J shed 6 bases, with 21 bases lying between them.

This clonotype was counted many times. The rearrangement links TRBV6-1 to TRBJ2-7; 9 positions agree with TRBD2. J lost 4 bases, V lost 2 bases, and 6 bases had no gene match. Per germline, CDR1 MNHNS and CDR2 SASEGT. CDR3 length: 15 residues. The CDR3 DNA sequence: TGTGCCAGCAGTGAAAACCTAGCGGGAAAATACGAGCAGTACTTC. Translation: CASSENLAGKYEQYF.

This clonotype has ten or more counts. The chain carries TRBV30 and TRBJ2-1; D is perhaps TRBD2 (6 bases). The CDR3 contains 13 residues. The V end was cut by 0 bases, the J end by 12 bases, with 15 bases between. Looked up from germline, CDR1 is GTSNPN and CDR2 is SVGIG (reference sequence). CDR3 loop: CAWSVPGVLGQFF. CDR3 coding DNA: TGTGCCTGGAGTGTCCCGGGGGTCCTCGGGCAGTTCTTC.

This clonotype rates as medium-sized. The chain links TRBV6-6 to TRBJ2-3, with D tentatively TRBD1 (5 bases). Germline values: CDR1 MNHNY, CDR2 SVGAGI (reference sequence). This CDR3 spans 14 amino acids. Trimming shortened V by 5 bases and J by 8 bases, and 17 bases separated the two germline ends. This CDR3 is CASSLGDGAFTQYF. The DNA for the CDR3 is TGTGCCAGCAGTCTCGGCGATGGGGCCTTTACGCAGTATTTT.